This T cell receptor beta chain stems from a study of Ad26.COV2.S vaccination and SARS-CoV-2 variants. Study at large: Intramuscular Ad26.COV2.S doses were given once or twice, 56 days apart.

TCRdb keeps only in-frame clones here, not all; method: immunoSEQ multiplex PCR. The top ten clones hold about 3.6% of a sample with 400,000 or so clones, about nine tenths of them seen once. The germline V and J ends were trimmed by 5 bases and 6 bases, with 9 bases remaining between them. Per the germline V gene, CDR1 is SGHAT and CDR2 is FQDESV (reference sequence). The CDR3 consists of 12 residues. Treatment described: about 20 received Ad26.COV2.S at low or high dose, single or two shots; roughly 5 received placebo; per-sample allocation not given. Sample collection was performed on day 63 after the first vaccine or placebo injection.

The clonotype was recovered from a person aged 18 to 65 who received the Ad26.COV2.S COVID-19 vaccine or a placebo. V usage is TRBV11-1 and J usage is TRBJ2-3; D unresolved. Sequences were derived from peripheral blood, sampled in a trial of Ad26.COV2.S vaccine versus placebo. Here the CDR3 DNA reads TGTGCCAGCAGCGCCTTATTGGATACGCAGTATTTT. Its protein is CASSALLDTQYF.